A single sample is the source of the 10 T cell receptor beta chains below, sequenced in a study of T cells in Graves' hyperthyroidism and ophthalmopathy. The source material, RNA transcripts, was used to amplify TCR beta CDR3 regions. An initial round of RT-PCR targeting the TCR CDR3 relied on the HTBI primer set. TCRdb itself ran the multiplex PCR reads through MiXCR, one entry per CDR3 protein. The table records a few hundred thousand distinct CDR3 sequences, about half of them present only once. The sequenced sample consisted of peripheral blood or thyroid tissue (not recorded which). Receptors originate from a woman in her late teens or twenties with Graves' hyperthyroidism.

The chain recombines TRBV10-3 with TRBJ1-6; a weak D match, TRBD1 (5 bases). Germline values: CDR1 ENHRY, CDR2 SYGVKD. This CDR3 is built from 14 residues. Trimming took 6 bases from V and 7 from J, leaving 13 bases between them. CDR3 sequence: CAISGGGQNSPLHF. The CDR3 region has the DNA TGTGCCATCAGCGGCGGGGGTCAGAATTCACCCCTCCACTTT.

This clonotype was counted ten times or more. The chain carries TRBV7-2 and TRBJ1-5; possibly TRBD1 for D (5 bases). Trimming stripped 2 bases from V and 7 bases from J, with 9 bases between. Germline CDR1 and CDR2: SGHTA and FQGNSA. The CDR3 sequence is 13 residues long. CDR3 sequence reads: CASSLQGDQPQHF. CDR3 in DNA: TGTGCCAGCAGCTTACAGGGAGACCAGCCCCAGCATTTT.

About this clonotype: One end of the junction fails to match germline, which may point to a read error. The rearrangement uses TRBV7-7 and TRBJ2-5; D gene uncertain. CDR3 length equals 13 residues. CDR1 and CDR2 (germline): SSHAT, FNYEAQ (reference sequence). This chain's CDR3 is CASSVEVRETQYF. The CDR3 bases are TGTGCTAGCAGCGTTGAAGTCCGGGAGACCCAGTACTTC. Looking up the rest from reference TRBV7-7 and TRBJ2-5 gives the full variable domain: GAGVSQSPRYKVTKRGQDVTLRCDPISSHATLYWYQQALGQGPEFLTYFNYEAQPDKSGLPSDRFSAERPEGSISTLTIQRTEQRDSAMYRCASSVEVRETQYFGPGTRLLVL.

In this sample, this clonotype turned up many times. The DNA for the CDR3 is TGCAGTGCTAGACTAGGCTACGAGCAGTACTTC. This sequence encodes CSARLGYEQYF. This chain uses TRBV20-1 with TRBJ2-7; D unresolved. Germline lookup yields CDR1 DFQATT and CDR2 SNEGSKA (reference sequence). With 2 bases removed from V and 3 bases from J, the gap between germline ends came to 5 bases. This CDR3 is 11 amino acids long.

This rearrangement joins TRBV12-3 or TRBV12-4 to TRBJ2-3; 7 bases are a match to TRBD2. The CDR3 length is 14 residues. V shed 6 bases, J shed 10 bases, and the junction held 13 bases outside the gene matches. This chain's CDR3 is CASSHRTRSRSQYF. DNA for the CDR3: TGTGCCAGCAGCCACCGGACTAGGAGTCGCTCGCAGTATTTT.

This clonotype was observed at least ten times. The chain recombines TRBV3-1 with TRBJ2-7, with TRBD2 as a possible D gene (6 bases). CDR3 length: 15 amino acids. V was pared by 4 bases and J by 3 bases, with 16 bases between. Germline loops: CDR1 LGHDT, CDR2 YNNKEL (reference sequence). The DNA of the CDR3 is TGTGCCAGCAGCCGCGAGGAGGGTAGTGACTACGAGCAGTACTTC. It codes for CASSREEGSDYEQYF.

As for this clonotype: This may be a read error: a much more frequent sequence differs by one nucleotide. The chain recombines TRBV19 with TRBJ2-2; 13 nucleotides match TRBD2. The CDR3 loop spans 15 amino acids. The junction had 2 bases not matched to a gene; V was cut back by 3 bases and J by 7 bases. CDR1 and CDR2 from the germline V gene are LNHDA and SQIVND (reference sequence). In nucleotides, the CDR3 is TGTGCCAGTAGTATGACTAGCGGGAGGAACGGGGAGCTGTTTTTT. It translates to CASSMTSGRNGELFF.

J is TRBJ2-5 and V is TRBV20-1; 8 bases match TRBD2. V shed 5 bases and J 5 bases; nucleotides not matched to a gene: 7. The CDR3 is 13 amino acids. The germline CDR1 and CDR2 sequences are DFQATT and SNEGSKA (reference sequence). CDR3 DNA: TGCAGTGCTGACCCCACGGGAGGGGAGACCCAGTACTTC. This encodes CSADPTGGETQYF.

Ten or more counts support this clonotype. This chain connects TRBV20-1 to TRBJ1-6, with 10 positions matching TRBD1. The CDR3 runs 15 residues. The ends lost 5 bases at V and 7 bases at J; junction bases unmatched: 8. Germline assignment: CDR1 DFQATT and CDR2 SNEGSKA (reference sequence). The CDR3 DNA reads as TGCAGTGCTCCCCGGGACAGGGGCGTGAATTCACCCCTCCACTTT. This translates into CSAPRDRGVNSPLHF.

This clonotype was seen only a few times. The rearrangement links TRBV29-1 to TRBJ1-2; a weak D match, TRBD1 (6 bases). The germline CDR1 and CDR2 sequences are SQVTM and ANQGSEA. The CDR3 runs 13 residues. V was cut by 8 bases and J by 4 bases, with 17 bases left in between. The CDR3 here is CSLEAGATYGYTF. The CDR3 DNA sequence: TGCAGCTTGGAGGCAGGGGCGACCTATGGCTACACCTTC. The full variable domain, in which reference TRBV29-1 and TRBJ1-2 provide the parts outside the CDR3, is SAVISQKPSRDICQRGTSLTIQCQVDSQVTMMFWYRQQPGQSLTLIATANQGSEATYESGFVIDKFPISRPNLTFSTLTVSNMSPEDSSIYLCSLEAGATYGYTFGSGTRLTVV.